A single sample gave rise to the 9 T cell receptor beta chains below, sequenced in a study of shared T cell receptors in the human thymus. Sequenced by immunoSEQ multiplex PCR; TCRdb stores in-frame clones only, minus some. The data contain roughly 660,000 clones, roughly 90% of them seen just once; the ten biggest clones take up 0.0085% to 0.012%. This sample was also put to use in a study of human thymus T cells.

The sample comprised thymocytes. The receptors originated from a boy less than two years old with a congenital heart defect.

The chain combines TRBV14 with TRBJ2-7; D gene uncertain. The CDR3 loop spans 12 amino acids. V was shortened by 2 bases and J by 3 bases, with 5 bases between the two germline ends. The germline V gene encodes CDR1 SGHDN and CDR2 FVKESK. DNA for the CDR3: TGTGCCAGCAGCCAATCTCTCTACGAGCAGTACTTC. Its protein is CASSQSLYEQYF.

The chain is built from TRBV30 and TRBJ2-5; no clear D. Germline CDR1 and CDR2: GTSNPN and SVGIG (reference sequence). Deletions cut 0 bases from V and 7 bases from J, with 27 bases between. The CDR3 consists of 18 residues. CDR3 bases: TGTGCCTGGAGTGTACTTTTTGGCTTTTCCGCGCGGTCCGTGACCCAGTACTTC. Residues: CAWSVLFGFSARSVTQYF.

The V gene is TRBV28, the J gene TRBJ1-2, with a tentative D call TRBD1 (5 bases). In germline, CDR1 is MDHEN, CDR2 SYDVKM. This CDR3 comprises 15 residues. Trimming took 2 bases from V and 7 from J, leaving 17 bases between them. The CDR3 DNA reads TGTGCCAGCAGTTTACGGGGGGGAACGCCACTTGGCTACACCTTC. Its translation: CASSLRGGTPLGYTF.

This clone came up once. J is TRBJ2-4 and V is TRBV5-1, with 12 bases lining up with TRBD1. The germline V gene has CDR1 SGHRS and CDR2 YFSETQ. V dropped 6 bases and J dropped 2; count of bases not matched to a gene: 18. This CDR3 has 20 amino acids. The CDR3 spells CASNPDGGQGARETKNIQYF. For the CDR3, the DNA is TGCGCCAGCAACCCGGATGGGGGACAGGGGGCGCGAGAAACCAAAAACATTCAGTACTTC.

The gene calls are TRBV19 and TRBJ1-1; tentative D call: TRBD1 (6 bases). Germline-derived CDR1 and CDR2 are LNHDA and SQIVND (reference sequence). Trimming pared 6 bases from V and 0 bases from J, leaving 17 bases between. This CDR3 is built from 16 residues. The CDR3 region has the DNA TGTGCCAGTAGCCGTCCGGGACACCCGATGAACACTGAAGCTTTCTTT. Translation: CASSRPGHPMNTEAFF. Using reference TRBV19 and TRBJ1-1 for the parts outside the CDR3, the full variable domain is DGGITQSPKYLFRKEGQNVTLSCEQNLNHDAMYWYRQDPGQGLRLIYYSQIVNDFQKGDIAEGYSVSREKKESFPLTVTSAQKNPTAFYLCASSRPGHPMNTEAFFGQGTRLTVV.

The chain joins TRBV6-5 to TRBJ2-3; D unclear. This CDR3 spans 13 amino acids. Germline CDR1 is MNHEY and CDR2 is SVGAGI. The V end was cut by 6 bases, the J end by 5 bases, with 12 bases between. In DNA, the CDR3 is TGTGCCAGCAGCGAACCCTCGGGAGATACGCAGTATTTT. This sequence encodes CASSEPSGDTQYF.

This clone came up once. The rearrangement joins TRBV19 to TRBJ1-3; the D gene is possibly TRBD1 (6 bases). Trimming removed 0 bases at V and 2 bases at J, with 8 bases between. Germline CDR1 and CDR2: LNHDA and SQIVND (reference sequence). CDR3 length: 15 amino acids. The CDR3 is CASSIDGGPGNTIYF. As DNA, the CDR3 is TGTGCCAGTAGTATAGACGGGGGGCCTGGAAACACCATATATTTT. Filled out from reference TRBV19 and TRBJ1-3, the complete variable domain reads DGGITQSPKYLFRKEGQNVTLSCEQNLNHDAMYWYRQDPGQGLRLIYYSQIVNDFQKGDIAEGYSVSREKKESFPLTVTSAQKNPTAFYLCASSIDGGPGNTIYFGEGSWLTVV.

The chain employs TRBV28 and TRBJ2-1; the D gene is possibly TRBD2 (6 bases). Trimming took off 3 bases at V and 5 bases at J, with 14 bases between the two ends. Germline V CDR1 and CDR2: MDHEN, SYDVKM. The CDR3 has 15 amino acids. The CDR3 sequence is CASSLEGSADNEQFF. The CDR3 region has the DNA TGTGCCAGCAGTTTGGAGGGCTCGGCCGACAATGAGCAGTTCTTC.

The chain employs TRBV14 and TRBJ1-2; 8 bases are shared with TRBD1. Germline V gene data show CDR1 as SGHDN and CDR2 as FVKESK. The trim removed 0 bases at V and 4 bases at J, leaving 10 bases unmatched. The CDR3 is made up of 17 amino acids. CDR3 sequence reads: CASSQDGPGGLRYGYTF. CDR3 sequence (DNA): TGTGCCAGCAGCCAAGATGGCCCAGGGGGCCTCCGCTATGGCTACACCTTC.